Listed below are T cell receptor beta chains from one sample, sequenced in a study of shared clonotypes between healthy human individuals. Data came from immunoSEQ multiplex PCR; TCRdb stores just in-frame clones and leaves some out. The profile covers approximately 2,000,000 clones, with 90% to 95% appearing a single time and approximately 1.7% taken by the ten largest. The sample taken for sequencing was naive CD8+ T cells from PBMCs. Receptors were obtained from a man aged 18-30 years in good health. Some clones in this sample may be carry-over from other donors' samples. CDR3s include the opening cysteine and the closing phenylalanine or tryptophan. D genes are given only for firm matches. Some rows have no size entry. The others give once, few or many, or a class for an expanded clone.

v_gene	j_gene	d_gene	abundance	CDR3nt	CDR3aa
TRBV7-8	TRBJ2-7	-	-	TGTGCCAGCAGCTTGTACAGGGAGGGCTCAGGCGAGCAGTACTTC	CASSLYREGSGEQYF
TRBV7-6	TRBJ2-3	TRBD1	-	TGTGCCAGCAGCTCAAGACAGGGAACAGATACGCAGTATTTT	CASSSRQGTDTQYF
TRBV27	TRBJ2-7	TRBD1	-	TGTGCCAGCAAATCGACGCCGGGACAGGGGGCCTACGAGCAGTACTTC	CASKSTPGQGAYEQYF
TRBV27	TRBJ2-7	TRBD1	-	TGTGCCAGCAGTTTCTTGCCGGGGACAGGGGCCTACGAGCAGTACTTC	CASSFLPGTGAYEQYF
TRBV7-6	TRBJ2-1	TRBD2	-	TGTGCCAGCAGCTTAAGCGGGAGGGTATACAATGAGCAGTTCTTC	CASSLSGRVYNEQFF
TRBV15	TRBJ2-7	-	-	TGTGCCACCAGCAGAGAGCAGGGAGCGTCCTACGAGCAGTACTTC	CATSREQGASYEQYF
TRBV19	TRBJ2-3	-	-	TGTGCCAGTAGTATAAGTCCAGATACGCAGTATTTT	CASSISPDTQYF
TRBV5-8	TRBJ1-1	TRBD1	once	TGTGCCAGCAGCTTGGGACAGGGGATGAACACTGAAGCTTTCTTT	CASSLGQGMNTEAFF
TRBV27	TRBJ2-7	-	-	TGTGCCAGCAGTTGGGGGCGCACCTACGAGCAGTACTTC	CASSWGRTYEQYF
TRBV10-2	TRBJ2-3	-	-	TGCGCCAGCAGAGGAGATACGCAGTATTTT	CASRGDTQYF
TRBV4-3	TRBJ2-7	-	-	TGCGCCAGCAGCCAAGATCGGTCGGGACCCTACGAGCAGTACTTC	CASSQDRSGPYEQYF
TRBV6-5	TRBJ1-2	-	-	TGTGCCAGCAGTTCCCTCCTGGGCTACGACCTCTATGGCTACACCTTC	CASSSLLGYDLYGYTF
TRBV14	TRBJ2-1	-	-	TGTGCCAGCAGCCAATGGGAGGTTGAGCAGTTCTTC	CASSQWEVEQFF
TRBV2	TRBJ2-1	TRBD1	-	TGTGCCAGCAAGATTGGGACAGTGGGCTACAATGAGCAGTTCTTC	CASKIGTVGYNEQFF
TRBV20-1	TRBJ2-2	-	-	TGCAGTGCTAGGAATGCCGGGGAGCTGTTTTTT	CSARNAGELFF
TRBV19	TRBJ1-1	-	-	TGTGCCAGTAGTATATCAGCCCAGAATAGGAACACTGAAGCTTTCTTT	CASSISAQNRNTEAFF
TRBV5-1	TRBJ1-5	-	-	TGCGCCAGCAGCTTGACACTAGGGGGGCCTGGGGGCAATCAGCCCCAGCATTTT	CASSLTLGGPGGNQPQHF
TRBV28	TRBJ1-1	-	-	TGTGCCAGCGCAGGGGCTTTCTTGAACACTGAAGCTTTCTTT	CASAGAFLNTEAFF
TRBV19	TRBJ2-5	-	-	TGTGCCAGTAGTGAACGGGATGTCGCGGGGGAGACCCAGTACTTC	CASSERDVAGETQYF
TRBV11-2	TRBJ2-1	-	-	TGTGCCAGCAGCTCCCCCGACGGGGCCGATGAGCAGTTCTTC	CASSSPDGADEQFF
TRBV5-6	TRBJ2-3	-	-	TGTGCCAGCAGCTTGGAAGGGGTCACAGATACGCAGTATTTT	CASSLEGVTDTQYF
TRBV10-3	TRBJ2-7	-	-	TGTGCCATCTGCAGGGGAGAGGATTACGAGCAGTACTTC	CAICRGEDYEQYF
TRBV19	TRBJ2-7	-	-	TGTGCCAGTAGTATCCGAGGCAGGACCTTAGACGAGCAGTACTTC	CASSIRGRTLDEQYF
TRBV27	TRBJ2-5	TRBD2	-	TGTGCCAGCAAGAATTTGGCGGGAGGGGTTGCGGAGACCCAGTACTTC	CASKNLAGGVAETQYF
TRBV2	TRBJ2-7	-	-	TGTGCCAGCAGGGGACTCTACTTCCACTACGAGCAGTACTTC	CASRGLYFHYEQYF
TRBV27	TRBJ2-3	-	-	TGTGCCAGCAATCGGCTCAGCACAGATACGCAGTATTTT	CASNRLSTDTQYF
TRBV11-1	TRBJ2-5	-	-	TGTGCCAGCATCAAGACCCCCGGGGGGACCCAGTACTTC	CASIKTPGGTQYF
TRBV7-3	TRBJ2-3	-	-	TGTGCCAGCAGCTTACTGGGGGGCACAGATACGCAGTATTTT	CASSLLGGTDTQYF
TRBV10-2	TRBJ1-1	-	-	TGCGCCAGCAGTGTTGAAGGGCCCGGGGGGACTGAAGCTTTCTTT	CASSVEGPGGTEAFF
TRBV4-2	TRBJ2-5	TRBD1	-	TGTGCCAGCAGCCAAACGACAGGGGTCCAAGAGACCCAGTACTTC	CASSQTTGVQETQYF
TRBV28	TRBJ1-1	-	-	TGTGCCAGCAGTTTAATCGGGTCCACTGAAGCTTTCTTT	CASSLIGSTEAFF
TRBV27	TRBJ2-7	TRBD2	-	TGTGCCAGCAGTTTACGGCAGGGAGGGTTCTACGAGCAGTACTTC	CASSLRQGGFYEQYF
TRBV30	TRBJ1-3	-	-	TGTGCCTGGAGTGTTTTTGGGGGAAACACCATATATTTT	CAWSVFGGNTIYF
TRBV6-7	TRBJ2-1	-	-	TGTGCCAGCAGCGGACCGCCGGTCCCGTTCGGAAGGGCGAGAAATGAGCAGTTCTTC	CASSGPPVPFGRARNEQFF
TRBV6-1	TRBJ1-1	TRBD1	-	TGTGCCAGCAGTGACTGGACAGGGGCCCTGGGAACTGAAGCTTTCTTT	CASSDWTGALGTEAFF
TRBV5-6	TRBJ1-5	TRBD1	few	TGTGCCAGCAGCACACAGGGGAATCAGCCCCAGCATTTT	CASSTQGNQPQHF
TRBV23-1	TRBJ2-1	-	once	TGCGCCAGCAGTCATCTAGTGTGCCATGAGCAGTTCTTC	CASSHLVCHEQFF
TRBV15	TRBJ1-2	-	-	TGTGCCACCAGCGGAAAGACAGTCTATGGCTACACCTTC	CATSGKTVYGYTF
TRBV7-9	TRBJ1-5	-	-	TGTGCCAGCAGCTTAGTGGGGGATCAGCCCCAGCATTTT	CASSLVGDQPQHF
TRBV4-1	TRBJ2-7	-	-	TGCGCCAGCAGCTTTTGGCAGGGTTACGAGCAGTACTTC	CASSFWQGYEQYF
TRBV2	TRBJ1-4	-	once	TGTGCCAGCAGTGAATTCACCGTGGCAACTAATGAAAAACTGTTTTTT	CASSEFTVATNEKLFF
TRBV7-8	TRBJ2-1	-	-	TGTGCCAGCAGCCCCTTATACAATGAGCAGTTCTTC	CASSPLYNEQFF
TRBV27	TRBJ2-3	-	-	TGTGCCAGCAGTTACCTCGGGGCCCTTGATACGCAGTATTTT	CASSYLGALDTQYF
TRBV4-3	TRBJ2-7	-	-	TGCGCCAGCAGCCAAGATTGGGCAGGGAATCCCTACGAGCAGTACTTC	CASSQDWAGNPYEQYF
TRBV6-6	TRBJ1-1	-	-	TGTGCCAGCAGTTACTCGATAGGCGGAAACACTGAAGCTTTCTTT	CASSYSIGGNTEAFF
TRBV7-2	TRBJ2-2	TRBD2	once	TGTGCCAGCAGAAGGCTAGCGGGAGGGCCCGGGGAGCTGTTTTTT	CASRRLAGGPGELFF
TRBV28	TRBJ1-1	TRBD1	-	TGTGCCAGCAGTTTGACAGGGGGGATCACTGAAGCTTTCTTT	CASSLTGGITEAFF
TRBV28	TRBJ1-5	TRBD1	-	TGTGCCAGCAGTCCCCCCCGGGACAGGAGGAAGCCCCAGCATTTT	CASSPPRDRRKPQHF
TRBV19	TRBJ1-1	-	-	TGTGCCAGTAGTTCTCTTCACGCAGGATTCAACACTGAAGCTTTCTTT	CASSSLHAGFNTEAFF
TRBV5-3	TRBJ1-2	-	-	TGTGCCAGCAGCCACTCGGACAGCTTCTATGGCTACACCTTC	CASSHSDSFYGYTF
TRBV5-1	TRBJ1-2	-	-	TGCGCCAGCAGCTTGTTAGTGGGGGAACCCTATGGCTACACCTTC	CASSLLVGEPYGYTF
TRBV27	TRBJ1-2	TRBD1	-	TGTGCCAGCAGTTCCCACGACAGGGGGGATGGCTACACCTTC	CASSSHDRGDGYTF
TRBV7-8	TRBJ1-2	TRBD1	once	TGTGCCAGCAGCTTTGACAGGGCAGGGGGCTACACCTTC	CASSFDRAGGYTF
TRBV5-1	TRBJ2-3	TRBD2	-	TGCGCCAGCAGCTTGATCGGGACTAGCGGCACAGATACGCAGTATTTT	CASSLIGTSGTDTQYF
TRBV28	TRBJ2-1	-	-	TGTGCCAGCAGTCCTAGGGGATTGAACGATGAGCAGTTCTTC	CASSPRGLNDEQFF